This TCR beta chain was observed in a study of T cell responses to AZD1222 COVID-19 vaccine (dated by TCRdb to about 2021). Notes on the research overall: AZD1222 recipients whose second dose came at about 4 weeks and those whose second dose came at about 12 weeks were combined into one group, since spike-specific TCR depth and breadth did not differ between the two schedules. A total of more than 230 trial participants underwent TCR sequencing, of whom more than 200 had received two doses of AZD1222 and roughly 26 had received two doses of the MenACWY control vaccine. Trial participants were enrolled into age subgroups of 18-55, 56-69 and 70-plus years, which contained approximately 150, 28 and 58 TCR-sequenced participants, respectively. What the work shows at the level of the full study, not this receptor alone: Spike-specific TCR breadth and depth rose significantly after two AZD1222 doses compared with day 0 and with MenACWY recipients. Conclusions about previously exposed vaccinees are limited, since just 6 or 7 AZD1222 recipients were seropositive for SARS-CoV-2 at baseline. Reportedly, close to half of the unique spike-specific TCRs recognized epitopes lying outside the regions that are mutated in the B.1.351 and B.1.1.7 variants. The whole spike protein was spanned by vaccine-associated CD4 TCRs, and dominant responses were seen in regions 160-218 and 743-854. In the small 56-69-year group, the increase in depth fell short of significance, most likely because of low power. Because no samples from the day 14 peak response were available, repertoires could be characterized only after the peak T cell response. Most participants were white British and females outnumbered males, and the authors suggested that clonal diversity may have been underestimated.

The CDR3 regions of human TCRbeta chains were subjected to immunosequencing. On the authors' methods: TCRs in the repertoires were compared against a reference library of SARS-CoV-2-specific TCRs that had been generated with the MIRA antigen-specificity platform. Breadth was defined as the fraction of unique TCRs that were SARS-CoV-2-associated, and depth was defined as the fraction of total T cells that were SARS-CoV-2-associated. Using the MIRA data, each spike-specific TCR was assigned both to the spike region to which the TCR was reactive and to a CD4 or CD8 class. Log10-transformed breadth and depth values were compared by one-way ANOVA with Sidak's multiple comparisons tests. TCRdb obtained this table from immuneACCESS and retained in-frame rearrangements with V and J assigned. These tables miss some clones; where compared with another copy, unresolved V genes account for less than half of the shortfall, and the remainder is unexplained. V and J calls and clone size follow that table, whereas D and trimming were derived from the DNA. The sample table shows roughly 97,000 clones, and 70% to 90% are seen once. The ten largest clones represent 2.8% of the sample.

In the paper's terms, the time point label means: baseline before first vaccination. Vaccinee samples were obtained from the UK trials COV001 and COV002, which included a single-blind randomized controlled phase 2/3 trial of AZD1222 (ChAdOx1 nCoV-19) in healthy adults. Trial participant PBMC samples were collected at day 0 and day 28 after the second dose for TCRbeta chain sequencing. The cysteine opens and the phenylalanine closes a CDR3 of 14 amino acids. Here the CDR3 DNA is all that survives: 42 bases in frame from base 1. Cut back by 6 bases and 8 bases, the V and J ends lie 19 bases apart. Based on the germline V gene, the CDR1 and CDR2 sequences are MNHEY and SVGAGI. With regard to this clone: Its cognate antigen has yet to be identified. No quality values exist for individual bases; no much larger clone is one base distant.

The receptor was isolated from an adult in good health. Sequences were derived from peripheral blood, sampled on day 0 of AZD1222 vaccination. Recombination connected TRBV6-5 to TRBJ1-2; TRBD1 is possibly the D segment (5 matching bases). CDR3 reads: CASRARGGGGGYTF. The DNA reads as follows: TGTGCCAGCAGAGCTCGCGGGGGTGGAGGAGGCTACACCTTC.